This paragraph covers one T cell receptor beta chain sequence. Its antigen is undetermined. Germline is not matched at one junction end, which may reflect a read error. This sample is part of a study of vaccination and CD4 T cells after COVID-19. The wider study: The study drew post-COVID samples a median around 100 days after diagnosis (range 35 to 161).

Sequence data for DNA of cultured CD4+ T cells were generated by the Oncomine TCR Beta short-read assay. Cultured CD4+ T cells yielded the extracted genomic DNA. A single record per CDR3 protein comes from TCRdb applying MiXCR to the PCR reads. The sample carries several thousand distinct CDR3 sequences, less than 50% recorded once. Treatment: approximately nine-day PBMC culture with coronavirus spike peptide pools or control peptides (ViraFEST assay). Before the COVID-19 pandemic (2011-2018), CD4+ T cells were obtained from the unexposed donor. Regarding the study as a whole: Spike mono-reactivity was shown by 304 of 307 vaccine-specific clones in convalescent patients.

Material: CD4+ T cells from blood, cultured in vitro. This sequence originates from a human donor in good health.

CDR3 loop: CASNLPGGPNTGELFF. The DNA for the CDR3 is TGTGCCAGCAATTTACCGGGGGGACCCAACACCGGGGAGCTGTTTTTT. The rearrangement joins TRBV27 to TRBJ2-2, with 7 bases lining up with TRBD2. Germline lookup yields CDR1 MNHEY and CDR2 SMNVEV (reference sequence). This CDR3 contains 16 residues.